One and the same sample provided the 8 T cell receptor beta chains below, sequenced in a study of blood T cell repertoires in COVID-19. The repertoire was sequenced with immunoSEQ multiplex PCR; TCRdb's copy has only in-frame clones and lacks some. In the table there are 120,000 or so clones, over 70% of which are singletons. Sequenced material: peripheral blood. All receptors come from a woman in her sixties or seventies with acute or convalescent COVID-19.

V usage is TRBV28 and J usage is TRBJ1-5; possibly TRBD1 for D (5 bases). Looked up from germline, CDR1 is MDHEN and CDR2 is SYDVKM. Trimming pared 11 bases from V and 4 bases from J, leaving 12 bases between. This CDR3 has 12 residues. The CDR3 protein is CAAAGNNQPQHF. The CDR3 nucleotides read TGTGCCGCGGCAGGGAATAATCAGCCCCAGCATTTT.

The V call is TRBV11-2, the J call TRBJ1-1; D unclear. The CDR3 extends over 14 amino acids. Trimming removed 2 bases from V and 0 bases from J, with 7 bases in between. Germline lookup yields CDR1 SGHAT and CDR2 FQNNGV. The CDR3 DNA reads TGTGCCAGCAGCTTACAGGTTATGAACACTGAAGCTTTCTTT. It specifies CASSLQVMNTEAFF.

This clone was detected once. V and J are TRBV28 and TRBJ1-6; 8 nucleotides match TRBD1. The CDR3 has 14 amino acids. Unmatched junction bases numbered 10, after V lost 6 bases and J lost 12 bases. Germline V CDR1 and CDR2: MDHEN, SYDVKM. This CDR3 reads CASSPDRGQRPLHF. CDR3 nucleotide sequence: TGTGCCAGCAGCCCAGACAGGGGCCAAAGACCCCTCCACTTT.

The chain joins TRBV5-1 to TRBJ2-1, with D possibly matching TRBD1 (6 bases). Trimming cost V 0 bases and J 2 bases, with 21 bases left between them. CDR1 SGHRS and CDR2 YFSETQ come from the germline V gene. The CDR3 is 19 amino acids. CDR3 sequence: CASSLELLGYRETYNEQFF. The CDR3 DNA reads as TGCGCCAGCAGCTTGGAATTATTGGGGTACAGGGAGACCTACAATGAGCAGTTCTTC.

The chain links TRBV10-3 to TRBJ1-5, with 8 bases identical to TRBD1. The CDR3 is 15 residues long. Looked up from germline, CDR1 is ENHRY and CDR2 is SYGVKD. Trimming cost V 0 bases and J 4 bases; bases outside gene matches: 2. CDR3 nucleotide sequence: TGTGCCATCAGTGAGTCGAGACAGGGGAATCAGCCCCAGCATTTT. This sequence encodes CAISESRQGNQPQHF.

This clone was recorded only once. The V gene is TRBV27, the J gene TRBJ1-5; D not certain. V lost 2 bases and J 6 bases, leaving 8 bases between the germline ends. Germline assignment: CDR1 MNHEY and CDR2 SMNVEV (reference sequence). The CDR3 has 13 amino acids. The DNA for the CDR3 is TGTGCCAGCAGTTTAGACTGGAGTCAGCCCCAGCATTTT. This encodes CASSLDWSQPQHF.

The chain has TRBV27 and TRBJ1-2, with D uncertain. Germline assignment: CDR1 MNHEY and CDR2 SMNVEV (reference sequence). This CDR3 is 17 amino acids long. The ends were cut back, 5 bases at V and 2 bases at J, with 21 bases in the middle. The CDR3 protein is CASSPSPSGVSNYGYTF. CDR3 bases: TGTGCCAGCAGTCCCTCCCCCTCCGGTGTTTCGAACTATGGCTACACCTTC.

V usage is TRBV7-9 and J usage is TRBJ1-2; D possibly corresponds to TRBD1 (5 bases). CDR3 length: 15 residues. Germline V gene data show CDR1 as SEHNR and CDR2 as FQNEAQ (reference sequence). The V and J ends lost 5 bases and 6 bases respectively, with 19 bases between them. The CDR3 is CASSTWDSLRHGYTF. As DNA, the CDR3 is TGTGCCAGCAGCACCTGGGACTCCCTAAGGCATGGCTACACCTTC.